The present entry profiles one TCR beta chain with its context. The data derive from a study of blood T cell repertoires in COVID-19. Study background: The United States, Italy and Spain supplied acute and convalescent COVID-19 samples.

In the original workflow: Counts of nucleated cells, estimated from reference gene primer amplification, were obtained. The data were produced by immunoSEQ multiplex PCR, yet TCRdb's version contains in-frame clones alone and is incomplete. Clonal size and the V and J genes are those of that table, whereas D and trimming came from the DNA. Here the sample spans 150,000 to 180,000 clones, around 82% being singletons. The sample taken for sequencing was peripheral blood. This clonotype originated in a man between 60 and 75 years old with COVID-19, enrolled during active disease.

CDR3 residues: CASSSGQQETQYF. The CDR3, as DNA: TGTGCCAGCAGCTCGGGACAGCAAGAGACCCAGTACTTC. The V gene is TRBV7-8, the J gene TRBJ2-5, with 7 nucleotides matching TRBD1. Looked up from germline, CDR1 is SGHVS and CDR2 is FQNEAQ. This CDR3 comprises 13 residues. Trimming cost V 4 bases and J 2 bases; bases outside gene matches: 1.